These 21 T cell receptor beta chains came from one sample sequenced in a study of OX40 agonist ivuxolimab in advanced cancers. TCRdb's copy holds only in-frame clones and misses some; the assay was immunoSEQ multiplex PCR. The sample carries 65,000 to 80,000 clones, about nine tenths recorded once. The material was CD4+ or CD8+ T cells sorted from blood, obtained in a trial of the OX40 agonist ivuxolimab. The source of these receptors is an adult with an advanced solid tumor such as melanoma, head and neck, liver or kidney cancer.

This chain joins TRBV7-2 and TRBJ2-3; 11 bases are a match to TRBD2. The CDR3 is 16 residues long. With V trimmed by 1 base and J by 6 bases, 6 bases remained unmatched. CDR1 is SGHTA and CDR2 is FQGNSA in the germline V gene. The CDR3, as DNA: TGTGCCAGCAGCTTAGGTCTAGCGGGAGGTGCGGATACGCAGTATTTT. Protein product: CASSLGLAGGADTQYF. The variable domain in full, completed from reference TRBV7-2 and TRBJ2-3, reads GAGVSQSPSNKVTEKGKDVELRCDPISGHTALYWYRQSLGQGLEFLIYFQGNSAPDKSGLPSDRFSAERTGGSVSTLTIQRTQQEDSAVYLCASSLGLAGGADTQYFGPGTRLTVL.

The gene calls are TRBV28 and TRBJ2-7; D remains unclear. Per the germline V gene, CDR1 is MDHEN and CDR2 is SYDVKM. The CDR3 is 11 amino acids. V shed 2 bases and J shed 2 bases, with 1 base lying between them. The CDR3 sequence: CASSLAYEQYF. The CDR3 DNA reads as TGTGCCAGCAGTTTAGCCTACGAGCAGTACTTC.

In its sample, this clone was seen once. The rearrangement uses TRBV5-4 and TRBJ2-3; possibly TRBD1 for D (5 bases). Per germline, CDR1 SGHNT and CDR2 YYREEE (reference sequence). CDR3 length: 18 residues. Trimming removed 0 bases from V and 1 base from J, with 18 bases in between. The CDR3, as DNA: TGTGCCAGCAGCTTGGGACCAGGTGGGGCCCTTGGCACAGATACGCAGTATTTT. Its translation: CASSLGPGGALGTDTQYF.

This clone showed up just once. The rearrangement links TRBV5-1 to TRBJ2-1, with 7 positions matching TRBD2. The CDR3 has 16 amino acids. Trimming at V came to 4 bases and at J to 0 bases, leaving 7 bases not matched to a gene. Germline CDR1 SGHRS, CDR2 YFSETQ. The chain's CDR3 is CASSLGLIPSYNEQFF. The CDR3 bases are TGCGCCAGCAGCCTGGGACTAATCCCCTCCTACAATGAGCAGTTCTTC.

The V and J genes are TRBV29-1 and TRBJ2-1; a possible D gene is TRBD2 (6 bases). Per the germline V gene, CDR1 is SQVTM and CDR2 is ANQGSEA. Trimming stripped 5 bases from V and 6 bases from J, with 8 bases between. The CDR3 contains 11 residues. The CDR3 DNA sequence: TGCAGCGTTACTAGCCCCAATGAGCAGTTCTTC. Its protein product is CSVTSPNEQFF.

This chain joins TRBV5-1 and TRBJ2-3; 9 bases fit TRBD2. Germline CDR1 SGHRS, CDR2 YFSETQ. The CDR3 has 17 amino acids. V dropped 3 bases and J dropped 0; count of bases not matched to a gene: 8. CDR3 coding DNA: TGCGCCAGCAGCTGGGGGACTAGCTCTTCTAGCACAGATACGCAGTATTTT. Its translation is CASSWGTSSSSTDTQYF.

J is TRBJ2-7 and V is TRBV28, with D maybe TRBD1 (5 bases). V was clipped by 5 bases and J by 6 bases, with 14 bases between them. Germline CDR1 and CDR2: MDHEN and SYDVKM. This CDR3 spans 13 amino acids. The CDR3 is CASSKPAQGEQYF. The CDR3 region has the DNA TGTGCCAGCAGTAAACCGGCGCAGGGCGAGCAGTACTTC.

The chain joins TRBV7-2 to TRBJ1-4; TRBD1 might be the D (5 bases). The germline gives CDR1 SGHTA, CDR2 FQGNSA. The CDR3 sequence is 13 residues long. V lost 1 base, J lost 16 bases, and 16 bases lay in between. The CDR3: CASSLVGPGPKFF. The CDR3 coding sequence is TGTGCCAGCAGCTTAGTCGGACCGGGACCGAAGTTTTTT.

J is TRBJ2-1 and V is TRBV7-9; TRBD2 matches 9 bases. CDR1 SEHNR and CDR2 FQNEAQ come from the germline V gene (reference sequence). The CDR3 has 17 residues. J gave up 5 bases and V 2 bases, and 10 bases lay outside the gene matches. For the CDR3, the DNA is TGTGCCAGCAGCTTACGTTCATTGGCTAGCGGGAACAATGAGCAGTTCTTC. Protein product: CASSLRSLASGNNEQFF.

The sample holds one count of this clone. The chain couples TRBV6-1 to TRBJ2-7; maybe TRBD1 (5 bases). Trimming left V 7 bases short and J 3 bases short, with 19 bases between. In germline, CDR1 is MNHNS, CDR2 SASEGT. This CDR3 has 15 amino acids. For the CDR3, the DNA is TGTGCCAGCACCGAAGGTATCAGGGATCTCTACGAGCAGTACTTC. It is translated as CASTEGIRDLYEQYF.

The genes are TRBV2 and TRBJ1-2; TRBD1 agrees at 7 bases. The CDR3 contains 13 residues. The V gene end was trimmed by 6 bases and the J gene end by 6 bases; junction bases not matched to a gene: 7. Germline CDR1 reads SNHLY; CDR2 reads FYNNEI. CDR3: CASRAGTVNGYTF. CDR3 sequence (DNA): TGTGCCAGCAGGGCCGGGACAGTAAATGGCTACACCTTC.

V gene TRBV18 combines with J gene TRBJ2-7; the D is unclear. The CDR3 contains 14 residues. Germline CDR1 and CDR2: KGHSH and LQKENI. The germline V and J ends were trimmed by 3 bases and 4 bases, with 13 bases remaining between them. The CDR3, as DNA: TGTGCCAGCTCACCCAGTTCTGGGGTATACGAGCAGTACTTC. It specifies CASSPSSGVYEQYF.

The CDR3 coding sequence is TGTGCCAGTAGTATAGGACTGGCTACCAATGAGCAGTTCTTC. Protein sequence: CASSIGLATNEQFF. The rearrangement joins TRBV19 to TRBJ2-1; D is unresolved. V gave up 1 base and J gave up 6 bases, with 10 bases separating them. Per the germline V gene, CDR1 is LNHDA and CDR2 is SQIVND (reference sequence). CDR3 length: 14 amino acids.

The rearrangement uses TRBV19 and TRBJ2-7; 7 bases align to TRBD2. With 2 bases clipped from V and 3 bases from J, the junction kept 4 bases outside the gene matches. The germline V gene encodes CDR1 LNHDA and CDR2 SQIVND (reference sequence). The CDR3 loop spans 14 amino acids. CDR3 sequence (DNA): TGTGCCAGTAGTATACTGGGGGGGAACTACGAGCAGTACTTC. Its translation is CASSILGGNYEQYF.

The rearrangement joins TRBV9 to TRBJ2-3; D call uncertain. This CDR3 contains 15 residues. Germline V gives CDR1 SGDLS, CDR2 YYNGEE. V shed 0 bases and J shed 6 bases, with 14 bases lying between them. Here the CDR3 DNA reads TGTGCCAGCAGCGTAGCTCCTAGTGTGGGGGATACGCAGTATTTT. Translating it yields CASSVAPSVGDTQYF.

The chain carries TRBV6-5 and TRBJ2-1, with D unclear. The germline gives CDR1 MNHEY, CDR2 SVGAGI. The V gene lost 0 bases and the J gene lost 2 bases, with 2 bases spanning the gap. The CDR3 contains 13 residues. The CDR3 is CASSYSPYNEQFF. In nucleotides, the CDR3 is TGTGCCAGCAGTTACTCCCCCTACAATGAGCAGTTCTTC.

The V gene is TRBV14, the J gene TRBJ2-3, with 8 bases matching TRBD2. Germline-derived CDR1 and CDR2 are SGHDN and FVKESK. After removal of 1 base from V and 5 bases from J, the junction contained 5 bases not matched to a gene. This CDR3 is built from 15 residues. In DNA, the CDR3 is TGTGCCAGCAGCCAAGTGGCGGGAGGTGGAGATACGCAGTATTTT. Its protein is CASSQVAGGGDTQYF.

The rearrangement links TRBV5-8 to TRBJ2-1; D is perhaps TRBD1 (5 bases). This CDR3 contains 15 residues. The germline V and J ends were trimmed by 2 bases and 10 bases, with 19 bases remaining between them. Germline V lookup: CDR1 SGHTS, CDR2 YDEGEE. The CDR3 DNA is TGTGCCAGCAGCTTCGGTAGGGGTTCCTTGGGAGAGCAGTTCTTC. Translated, it gives CASSFGRGSLGEQFF. Full variable domain (outside the CDR3, taken from reference TRBV5-8 and TRBJ2-1): EAGVTQSPTHLIKTRGQQATLRCSPISGHTSVYWYQQALGLGLQFLLWYDEGEERNRGNFPPRFSGRQFPNYSSELNVNALELEDSALYLCASSFGRGSLGEQFFGPGTRLTVL.

The gene calls are TRBV7-2 and TRBJ2-4; a possible D gene is TRBD2 (5 bases). CDR3 length: 16 amino acids. Trimming removed 1 base at V and 5 bases at J, with 15 bases between. The V gene's germline CDR1 is SGHTA and CDR2 FQGNSA. CDR3 in DNA: TGTGCCAGCAGCTTAGTGGTGGAGCGAGGGCAAAACATTCAGTACTTC. This encodes CASSLVVERGQNIQYF.

V gene TRBV19 combines with J gene TRBJ2-7, with a weak D call TRBD1 (6 bases). CDR1 is LNHDA and CDR2 is SQIVND in the germline V gene (reference sequence). This CDR3 has 14 residues. V was trimmed by 4 bases and J by 3 bases, leaving 13 bases between them. The DNA for the CDR3 is TGTGCCAGTAGTAATACAGGGCTTTTCTACGAGCAGTACTTC. It specifies CASSNTGLFYEQYF.

The chain uses TRBV9 and TRBJ1-4; no clear D gene. The CDR3 runs to 15 residues. V was shortened by 0 bases and J by 4 bases, with 10 bases between the two germline ends. Germline CDR1 reads SGDLS; CDR2 reads YYNGEE. The CDR3 coding sequence is TGTGCCAGCAGCGTAGGGGCGTCCCTTAATGAAAAACTGTTTTTT. It is translated as CASSVGASLNEKLFF. The variable domain in full, completed from reference TRBV9 and TRBJ1-4, reads DSGVTQTPKHLITATGQRVTLRCSPRSGDLSVYWYQQSLDQGLQFLIQYYNGEERAKGNILERFSAQQFPDLHSELNLSSLELGDSALYFCASSVGASLNEKLFFGSGTQLSVL.